The 26 T cell receptor beta chains reported below all come from one sample, sequenced in a study of cytomegalovirus exposure and HLA in healthy donors. The PCR employed 60 Vbeta primers together with 13 Jbeta primers. The repertoire was sequenced with immunoSEQ multiplex PCR; TCRdb's copy has only in-frame clones and lacks some. The table lists under 110,000 clones, around 85% of them singletons, with around 3.4% in the top ten. The sample consisted of PBMCs. The receptors come from a man aged 60 to 69 in good health and CMV-seronegative.

The CDR3 nucleotides read TGTGCCAGCAGCACCCGGGACAGGGGGCCTATCCATAGTGAGCAGTACGTC. As protein: CASSTRDRGPIHSEQYV. The genes are TRBV5-6 and TRBJ2-7; 12 positions match TRBD1. V gave up 4 bases and J gave up 7 bases; unmatched junction bases: 15. From germline, CDR1 is SGHDT and CDR2 YYEEEE. The CDR3 totals 17 residues.

The gene calls are TRBV27 and TRBJ1-5; TRBD1 aligns across 7 bases. Trimming cost V 5 bases and J 7 bases; bases outside gene matches: 14. CDR1 MNHEY and CDR2 SMNVEV come from the germline V gene (reference sequence). The CDR3 consists of 16 residues. CDR3 sequence: CASSQLRTGSDQPQHF. CDR3 in DNA: TGTGCCAGCAGTCAGCTTCGGACAGGATCAGACCAGCCCCAGCATTTT.

J is TRBJ1-4 and V is TRBV7-9; 7 bases map to TRBD1. Germline trimming cut 5 bases from V and 10 bases from J; bases unmatched to any gene: 10. The CDR3 has 14 amino acids. CDR1 and CDR2 from the germline V gene are SEHNR and FQNEAQ (reference sequence). CDR3 sequence reads: CASSPGTVGGKLFF. Here the CDR3 DNA reads TGTGCCAGCAGCCCCGGGACAGTCGGGGGAAAACTGTTTTTT.

The chain carries TRBV9 and TRBJ2-2, with D possibly being TRBD1 (6 bases). The CDR3 sequence is 15 residues long. The V gene's germline CDR1 is SGDLS and CDR2 YYNGEE. V lost 4 bases and J lost 2, with 12 bases in between. In nucleotides, the CDR3 is TGTGCCAGCAGCAACCGGGACACCAACACCGGGGAGCTGTTTTTT. Translated: CASSNRDTNTGELFF.

This clone was seen a single time. The rearrangement links TRBV7-3 to TRBJ2-2, with 9 bases aligning to TRBD2. Germline V gene lookup returns CDR1 SGHTA and CDR2 FQGTGA. Losses at the gene ends were 5 bases for V and 5 bases for J; bases not matched to a gene: 9. This CDR3 is 16 amino acids long. The CDR3 bases are TGTGCCAGCAGCCGGGGGCTAGCGGGGAATACCGGGGAGCTGTTTTTT. Translation gives CASSRGLAGNTGELFF.

This clone has just one count. V usage is TRBV7-3 and J usage is TRBJ2-2; no definite D call. Trimming stripped 5 bases from V and 6 bases from J, with 7 bases between. Per germline, CDR1 SGHTA and CDR2 FQGTGA. CDR3 length: 12 amino acids. CDR3 residues: CASSHMPGELFF. Written as DNA, the CDR3 is TGTGCCAGCAGCCACATGCCCGGGGAGCTGTTTTTT.

V and J are TRBV5-4 and TRBJ1-1; the D gene is possibly TRBD1 (5 bases). Germline V gene data show CDR1 as SGHNT and CDR2 as YYREEE (reference sequence). The V gene lost 4 bases and the J gene lost 2 bases, with 15 bases spanning the gap. There are 15 residues in the CDR3. The CDR3 DNA follows: TGTGCCAGCAGCCCCTGGGGCTCCCAAAACACTGAAGCTTTCTTT. Its translation: CASSPWGSQNTEAFF.

The V call is TRBV9, the J call TRBJ1-4; D possibly corresponds to TRBD1 (6 bases). The length of the CDR3 is 14 residues. V was shortened by 10 bases and J by 5 bases, with 18 bases between the two germline ends. In germline, CDR1 is SGDLS, CDR2 YYNGEE. Here the CDR3 DNA reads TGTGCCTCAGGGTCGGCAGGGGTGAATGAAAAACTGTTTTTT. Protein product: CASGSAGVNEKLFF. Combining the CDR3 with reference TRBV9 and TRBJ1-4 gives the whole variable domain DSGVTQTPKHLITATGQRVTLRCSPRSGDLSVYWYQQSLDQGLQFLIQYYNGEERAKGNILERFSAQQFPDLHSELNLSSLELGDSALYFCASGSAGVNEKLFFGSGTQLSVL.

The rearrangement uses TRBV5-4 and TRBJ1-2, with TRBD1 identical over 8 bases. Losses at the gene ends were 3 bases for V and 4 bases for J; bases not matched to a gene: 2. Germline V gives CDR1 SGHNT, CDR2 YYREEE (reference sequence). This CDR3 spans 13 amino acids. CDR3 bases: TGTGCCAGCAGCTGGGACAGGCTCTATGGCTACACCTTC. It encodes CASSWDRLYGYTF. The complete variable domain, with remaining parts taken from reference TRBV5-4 and TRBJ1-2, reads ETGVTQSPTHLIKTRGQQVTLRCSSQSGHNTVSWYQQALGQGPQFIFQYYREEENGRGNFPPRFSGLQFPNYSSELNVNALELDDSALYLCASSWDRLYGYTFGSGTRLTVV.

This clone was counted ten times or more. The rearrangement uses TRBV5-4 and TRBJ1-2; 12 bases are shared with TRBD1. With V trimmed by 4 bases and J by 8 bases, 9 bases remained unmatched. Germline CDR1 SGHNT, CDR2 YYREEE (reference sequence). The CDR3 totals 15 residues. The CDR3 DNA sequence: TGTGCCAGCAGCCTGGGACAGGGGGCGTCTATCGGCTACACCTTC. This encodes CASSLGQGASIGYTF.

The rearrangement links TRBV19 to TRBJ1-5; 9 bases line up with TRBD1. Trimming cost V 5 bases and J 6 bases; bases outside gene matches: 14. Germline assignment: CDR1 LNHDA and CDR2 SQIVND (reference sequence). CDR3 length: 17 residues. The CDR3: CASSQIPSDRGGQPQHF. CDR3 in DNA: TGTGCCAGTAGTCAAATACCCTCGGACAGGGGCGGTCAGCCCCAGCATTTT.

The CDR3 DNA is TGTGCCAGCAGCGAAGGGGGCGGTGGCTACACCTTC. The encoded protein is CASSEGGGGYTF. The J gene is TRBJ1-2, the V gene TRBV9; 7 nucleotides match TRBD1. The CDR3 is made up of 12 amino acids. Trimming cost V 3 bases and J 7 bases; bases outside gene matches: 3. Germline V gene data show CDR1 as SGDLS and CDR2 as YYNGEE.

This chain connects TRBV5-1 to TRBJ2-5, with TRBD2 matching over 10 bases. The CDR3 totals 16 residues. Germline CDR1 is SGHRS and CDR2 is YFSETQ. V dropped 0 bases and J dropped 2; count of bases not matched to a gene: 4. DNA for the CDR3: TGCGCCAGCAGCTTGGGACTAGCGGGCCAACAAGAGACCCAGTACTTC. It specifies CASSLGLAGQQETQYF.

The genes are TRBV18 and TRBJ1-5; D gene ambiguous. V lost 3 bases to trimming and J lost 5 bases, with 17 bases between them. CDR3 size: 16 residues. Germline V gives CDR1 KGHSH, CDR2 LQKENI. CDR3: CASSPLAGRLDQPQHF. The CDR3 DNA is TGTGCCAGCTCACCCCTAGCCGGGAGGTTGGATCAGCCCCAGCATTTT.

The V call is TRBV11-2, the J call TRBJ2-7, with TRBD1 matching over 9 bases. The CDR3 runs 15 residues. Trimming cost V 5 bases and J 2 bases; bases outside gene matches: 7. Germline values: CDR1 SGHAT, CDR2 FQNNGV. The DNA for the CDR3 is TGTGCCAGCAGCCAACCGGGACAGGGACCCTACGAGCAGTACTTC. Translating it yields CASSQPGQGPYEQYF.

The rearrangement links TRBV7-9 to TRBJ2-3; possible D gene TRBD1, 6 bases. The CDR3 runs 11 residues. The germline V gene encodes CDR1 SEHNR and CDR2 FQNEAQ (reference sequence). The germline V and J ends were trimmed by 10 bases and 4 bases, with 9 bases remaining between them. CDR3 loop: CANEGADTQYF. In DNA form, the CDR3 reads TGTGCCAATGAGGGGGCAGATACGCAGTATTTT.

The CDR3 is CASSPGDTQYF. CDR3 DNA: TGTGCCAGTTCACCGGGGGATACGCAGTATTTT. The chain couples TRBV6-5 to TRBJ2-3, with a tentative D call TRBD2 (5 bases). V lost 9 bases and J lost 6, with 10 bases in between. Germline CDR1 is MNHEY and CDR2 is SVGAGI. This CDR3 has 11 residues.

The chain links TRBV4-2 to TRBJ2-1, with TRBD1 matching 9 bases. Germline V CDR1 and CDR2: LGHNA, YNFKEQ. Germline trimming cut 0 bases from V and 4 bases from J; bases unmatched to any gene: 7. The CDR3 totals 17 residues. CDR3 in amino acids: CASSQDGPGQGYNEQFF. CDR3 nucleotides: TGTGCCAGCAGCCAAGATGGCCCGGGACAGGGTTACAATGAGCAGTTCTTC.

CDR3 sequence reads: CASKGGSSGANVLTF. The CDR3 DNA reads TGTGCCAGTAAGGGAGGGAGCTCTGGGGCCAACGTCCTGACTTTC. V and J are TRBV19 and TRBJ2-6; 7 bases agree with TRBD2. Germline-derived CDR1 and CDR2 are LNHDA and SQIVND (reference sequence). The length of the CDR3 is 15 residues. The V segment lost 7 bases and the J segment 0 bases; nucleotides outside the gene matches: 3.

This rearrangement joins TRBV28 to TRBJ1-2; the D gene is possibly TRBD1 (6 bases). CDR3 length equals 18 residues. Trimming pared 3 bases from V and 3 bases from J, leaving 23 bases between. Per the germline V gene, CDR1 is MDHEN and CDR2 is SYDVKM. CDR3 sequence (DNA): TGTGCCAGCAGTTTGTTTTTGGCGGGGGCGGTTAACGACTATGGCTACACCTTC. It yields the protein CASSLFLAGAVNDYGYTF.

The chain is built from TRBV5-8 and TRBJ1-6; 9 bases fit TRBD1. V trimming: 2 bases; J trimming: 5 bases; junction bases outside the gene matches: 5. Germline lookup yields CDR1 SGHTS and CDR2 YDEGEE. The CDR3 sequence is 16 residues long. The CDR3 DNA sequence: TGTGCCAGCAGCTTCCGGACAGGGGCGGATAATTCACCCCTCCACTTT. Protein sequence: CASSFRTGADNSPLHF.

The table lists this clone with a few counts. This chain links TRBV5-1 with TRBJ1-3; the D is unclear. The V and J ends lost 0 bases and 7 bases respectively, with 11 bases between them. CDR1 and CDR2 (germline): SGHRS, YFSETQ. This CDR3 spans 14 amino acids. CDR3 amino acids: CASSLDTGRNTIYF. CDR3 nucleotides: TGCGCCAGCAGCTTGGACACGGGTCGGAACACCATATATTTT.

The V call is TRBV9, the J call TRBJ1-2, with no clear D. This CDR3 spans 15 amino acids. Trimming cost V 4 bases and J 4 bases, with 17 bases left between them. The V gene's germline CDR1 is SGDLS and CDR2 YYNGEE. CDR3 nucleotides: TGTGCCAGCAGCCCCATGCGGAGTCCCACCTATGGCTACACCTTC. Translated: CASSPMRSPTYGYTF.

This chain links TRBV6-6 with TRBJ2-2; TRBD1 matches 7 bases. Unmatched junction bases numbered 5, after V lost 5 bases and J lost 2 bases. This CDR3 has 15 amino acids. Germline loops: CDR1 MNHNY, CDR2 SVGAGI (reference sequence). The CDR3 is CASSLGQPNTGELFF. The CDR3 region has the DNA TGTGCCAGCAGTCTGGGACAGCCCAACACCGGGGAGCTGTTTTTT.

The chain carries TRBV30 and TRBJ2-3; 8 nucleotides align to TRBD2. The CDR3 is made up of 17 amino acids. The V and J ends lost 0 bases and 6 bases, in that order; junction bases with no gene match: 14. CDR1 GTSNPN and CDR2 SVGIG come from the germline V gene (reference sequence). CDR3 sequence (DNA): TGTGCCTGGAGTGTGTTCGGGCGGGGGGCCCCGCAGGATACGCAGTATTTT. This encodes CAWSVFGRGAPQDTQYF.

This clone was observed a single time. V is TRBV5-8 and J is TRBJ2-5; D might be TRBD1 (8 bases). V gave up 4 bases and J gave up 2 bases, with 18 bases separating them. The length of the CDR3 is 16 residues. Germline V gene data show CDR1 as SGHTS and CDR2 as YDEGEE. CDR3 in amino acids: CASSLWTGREQETQYF. The CDR3 coding sequence is TGTGCCAGCAGCCTATGGACAGGGCGGGAGCAAGAGACCCAGTACTTC.